The following is a T cell receptor beta chain sequence with its context. Its antigen is not yet known. Base qualities were left out, and no much larger clone turns up one base away. The data belong to a study of blood T cell repertoires in COVID-19 (dated by TCRdb to 2018 to 2021). Context from the whole study: The collaborator samples originated in the United States, Italy and Spain and spanned the acute and convalescent phases of COVID-19. The prospective study material was composed of cDNA or gDNA derived from T cells, B-cell-depleted T cells, or PBMCs. The dataset comprised deeply sampled blood TCRbeta repertoires from subjects exposed to, actively infected with, or recovered from COVID-19. The repertoires were released in a freely available public database meant as a resource for research on the immune response to SARS-CoV-2. Samples came from the ongoing ImmuneRACE study (first 160 participants) plus 1,254 subjects from 6 global collaborators. Nearly every sample came with metadata listing a de-identified subject ID, COVID-19 status, age in years and sex. HLA class I and class II types, where available, came from metadata supplied by the sample provider rather than from assay-based typing.

The germline V gene supplies CDR1 MNHEY and CDR2 SVGEGT. Relative to germline, V is 5 bases shorter and J is 3 bases shorter, with 9 bases between their ends. The CDR3 measures 13 amino acids from cysteine to phenylalanine. Just CDR3 DNA is preserved here, 39 bases in frame from base 1. Whole blood was collected in K2EDTA tubes by collaborating institutions according to the institutions' own protocols. Collaborator samples were shipped for TCRbeta analysis as frozen whole blood, isolated PBMCs, or DNA extracted from either sample type. The immunoSEQ Assay, a bias-controlled multiplex PCR, was used to amplify TCRbeta CDR3 regions from genomic DNA. Processing in the source paper ran as follows. The number of nucleated cells in each sample was estimated by amplification of reference gene primers within the assay. Sequence reads were collapsed and filtered to measure the absolute abundance of every unique TCRbeta CDR3 rearrangement. For each sample, productive Simpson clonality was calculated as the square root of Simpson's diversity index over productive rearrangements. The immuneACCESS repertoire file appears here via TCRdb, limited to in-frame rearrangements. These files lack a portion of the clones; in checked studies, under half of the deficit traces to unresolved V genes, and the cause of the others is not known. That table furnishes V, J and clone size, whereas the DNA furnished D and trimming. This sample holds hundreds of thousands of clones; more than 80% were observed only once. The ten top clones hold 8.5% to 12% of the sample.

The study at large found these results: The quantity of clinical and demographic metadata differed by source and by participant and was supplied without curation.

In this chain, TRBV6-2 or TRBV6-3 is recombined with TRBJ2-3; the best D guess is TRBD1, with 5 bases matching. The receptor was derived from a woman older than 75 with acute or convalescent COVID-19. Material: peripheral blood. The CDR3 in this case is CASSPAGTDTQYF. DNA sequence: TGTGCCAGCAGTCCCGCAGGGACAGATACGCAGTATTTT.